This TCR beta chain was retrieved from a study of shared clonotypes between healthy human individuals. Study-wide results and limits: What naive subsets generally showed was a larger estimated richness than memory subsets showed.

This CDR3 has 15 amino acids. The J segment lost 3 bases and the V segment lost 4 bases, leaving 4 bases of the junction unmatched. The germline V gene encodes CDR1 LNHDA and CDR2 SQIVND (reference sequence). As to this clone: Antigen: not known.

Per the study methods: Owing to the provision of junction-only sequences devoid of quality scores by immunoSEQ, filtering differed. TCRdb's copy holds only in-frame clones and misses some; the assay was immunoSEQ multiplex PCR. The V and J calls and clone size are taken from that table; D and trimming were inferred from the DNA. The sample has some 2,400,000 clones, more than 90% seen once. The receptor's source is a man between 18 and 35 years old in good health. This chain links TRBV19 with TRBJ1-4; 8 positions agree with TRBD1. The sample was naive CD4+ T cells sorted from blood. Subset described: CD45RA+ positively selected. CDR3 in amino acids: CASSRQGPPNEKLFF. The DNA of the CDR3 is TGTGCCAGTAGTAGACAGGGGCCTCCTAATGAAAAACTGTTTTTT. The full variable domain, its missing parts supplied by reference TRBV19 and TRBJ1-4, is DGGITQSPKYLFRKEGQNVTLSCEQNLNHDAMYWYRQDPGQGLRLIYYSQIVNDFQKGDIAEGYSVSREKKESFPLTVTSAQKNPTAFYLCASSRQGPPNEKLFFGSGTQLSVL.